This T cell receptor beta chain was sequenced during a study of T cells expressing NK-cell markers. Study findings and constraints: Specificity for HCMV among expanded NKG2C+ T cell clones was not established. A range of about 1.0-8% of CD8+ T cells consisted of dominant NKG2C+ clonotypes in six donors.

As concerns this clonotype: Its antigen is unknown.

This CDR3 has 14 amino acids. The germline CDR1 and CDR2 sequences are SGDLS and YYNGEE. After re-calling the 5' RACE reads, TCRdb lists one entry per CDR3 protein, DNA absent. The listing records about 260,000 distinct CDR3 sequences. V is TRBV9 and J is TRBJ1-2. This clonotype originated in a woman between 18 and 69 years old in good health. The material sequenced was blood T cells: a sorted CD56 or NKG2C T cell subset, CD4+ or CD8+ T cells, or bulk PBMC T cells (not recorded which). CDR3: CASSVATEPYGYTF.